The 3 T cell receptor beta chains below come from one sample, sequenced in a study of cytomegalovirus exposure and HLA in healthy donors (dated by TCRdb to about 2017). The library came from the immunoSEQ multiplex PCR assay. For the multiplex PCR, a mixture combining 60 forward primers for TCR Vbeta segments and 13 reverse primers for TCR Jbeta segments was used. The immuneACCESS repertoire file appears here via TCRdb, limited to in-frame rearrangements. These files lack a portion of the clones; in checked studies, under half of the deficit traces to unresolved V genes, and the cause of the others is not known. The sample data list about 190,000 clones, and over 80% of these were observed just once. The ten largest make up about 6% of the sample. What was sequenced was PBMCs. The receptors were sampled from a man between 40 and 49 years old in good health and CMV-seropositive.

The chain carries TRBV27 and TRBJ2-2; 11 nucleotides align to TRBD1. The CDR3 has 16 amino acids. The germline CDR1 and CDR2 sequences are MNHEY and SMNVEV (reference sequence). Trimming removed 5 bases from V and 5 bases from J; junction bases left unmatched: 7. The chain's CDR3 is CASSPRDRGRTGELFF. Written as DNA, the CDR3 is TGTGCCAGCAGTCCCCGGGACAGGGGGAGGACCGGGGAGCTGTTTTTT.

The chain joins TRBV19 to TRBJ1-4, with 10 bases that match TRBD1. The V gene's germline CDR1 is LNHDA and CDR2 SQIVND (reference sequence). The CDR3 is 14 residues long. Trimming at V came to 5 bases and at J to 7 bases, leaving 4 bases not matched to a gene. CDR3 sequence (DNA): TGTGCCAGTAGTGACGGACAGGGGGGTGAAAAACTGTTTTTT. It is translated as CASSDGQGGEKLFF.

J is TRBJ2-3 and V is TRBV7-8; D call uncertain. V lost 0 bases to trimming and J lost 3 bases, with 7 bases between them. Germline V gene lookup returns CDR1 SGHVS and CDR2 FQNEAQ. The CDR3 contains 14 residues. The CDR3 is CASSLAPTTDTQYF. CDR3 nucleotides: TGTGCCAGCAGCTTAGCGCCCACTACAGATACGCAGTATTTT.